One sample yielded the 5 T cell receptor beta chains listed below, sequenced in a study of human T cells and chemical hapten exposure. Time point here: patch test 2, 6 weeks after DPC sensitization. Treatment described: therapeutic diphenylcyclopropenone sensitization with weekly scalp DPC. MiXCR was run by TCRdb on the RACE reads, yielding one entry per CDR3 protein. In the table there are under 100,000 distinct CDR3 sequences, more than 8.5% of which are singletons. The material was whole blood, obtained in connection with sensitization to the hapten diphenylcyclopropenone (DPC). These receptors all stem from a woman aged 30 to 39 with alopecia areata. Some clones in this sample may be carry-over from other donors' samples.

On this clonotype itself: A much larger clone differs by one base, so this may be a read error. The V gene is TRBV20-1, the J gene TRBJ2-5, with D perhaps being TRBD1 or TRBD2 (5 bases each). CDR3 length: 13 residues. Germline V gene sequence: CDR1 DFQATT, CDR2 SNEGSKA (reference sequence). The CDR3 sequence is CGATGTTQETQYF. The CDR3 coding sequence is TGCGGTGCAACCGGGACCACACAAGAGACCCAGTACTTC.

This clonotype was seen only a few times. CDR3 nucleotides: TGTGCCAGCGAAAAACGAGAGTACAATGAGCAGTTCTTC. It encodes CASEKREYNEQFF. V is TRBV25-1 and J is TRBJ2-1; D remains ambiguous. The CDR3 extends over 13 amino acids. CDR1 MGHDK and CDR2 SYGVNS come from the germline V gene. Trimming removed 8 bases from V and 4 bases from J, with 12 bases in between.

This clonotype has a count of ten or more. This sequence joins TRBV29-1 and TRBJ1-2; weak D call: TRBD1 (6 bases). The CDR3 runs 14 residues. V was shortened by 6 bases and J by 1 base, with 15 bases between the two germline ends. The germline V gene encodes CDR1 SQVTM and CDR2 ANQGSEA. CDR3 amino acids: CSVAGGAYNYGYTF. In DNA, the CDR3 is TGCAGCGTCGCCGGGGGGGCTTATAACTATGGCTACACCTTC.

This clonotype was counted at least ten times. The chain recombines TRBV5-1 with TRBJ2-3; D tentatively reads TRBD1 or TRBD2 (6 bases each). CDR1 and CDR2 (germline): SGHRS, YFSETQ. The CDR3 has 15 residues. V lost 4 bases and J lost 5, with 17 bases in between. DNA of the CDR3: TGCGCCAGCAGCCCCCCGGCCGGGGGCTTAGATACGCAGTATTTT. It yields the protein CASSPPAGGLDTQYF.

This clonotype was observed many times. The chain has TRBV29-1 and TRBJ2-1, with a weak D call TRBD1 (8 bases). With 7 bases removed from V and 4 bases from J, the gap between germline ends came to 23 bases. Germline lookup yields CDR1 SQVTM and CDR2 ANQGSEA. CDR3 size: 16 residues. CDR3 amino acids: CSGGGLGQGRYNEQFF. The CDR3 region has the DNA TGCAGCGGCGGGGGCCTAGGACAGGGAAGATACAATGAGCAGTTCTTC.